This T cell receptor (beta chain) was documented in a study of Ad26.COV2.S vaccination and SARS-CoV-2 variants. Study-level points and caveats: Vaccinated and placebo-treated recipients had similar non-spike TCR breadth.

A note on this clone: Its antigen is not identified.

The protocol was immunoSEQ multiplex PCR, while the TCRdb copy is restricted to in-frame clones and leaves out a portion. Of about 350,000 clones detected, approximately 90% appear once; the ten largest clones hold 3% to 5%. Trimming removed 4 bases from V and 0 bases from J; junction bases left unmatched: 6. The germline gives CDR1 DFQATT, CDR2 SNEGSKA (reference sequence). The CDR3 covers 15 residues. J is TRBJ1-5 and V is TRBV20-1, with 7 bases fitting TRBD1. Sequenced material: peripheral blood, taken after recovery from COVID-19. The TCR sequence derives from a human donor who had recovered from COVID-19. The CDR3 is CSAIEGAASNQPQHF. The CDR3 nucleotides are TGCAGTGCTATTGAGGGGGCCGCTAGCAATCAGCCCCAGCATTTT.